The clone carrying this T cell receptor (beta chain) was seen a handful of times. This sample stems from a study of blood T cell repertoires in COVID-19. Trimming removed 5 bases from V and 1 base from J; junction bases left unmatched: 7. The CDR3 has 15 amino acids. Germline V gene sequence: CDR1 SGHTA, CDR2 FQGNSA. Measured with immunoSEQ multiplex PCR; TCRdb has only the in-frame clones, and not every one. The profile covers fewer than 130,000 clones, with 76% appearing a single time and around 3.5% taken by the ten largest. This chain uses TRBV7-2 with TRBJ1-1; 7 bases fit TRBD1. Sequencing was done on a sample of peripheral blood. The TCR comes from a woman at least 80 years old with acute or convalescent COVID-19. CDR3: CASSDLQGTNTEAFF. CDR3 in DNA: TGTGCCAGCAGCGATCTACAGGGGACGAACACTGAAGCTTTCTTT.